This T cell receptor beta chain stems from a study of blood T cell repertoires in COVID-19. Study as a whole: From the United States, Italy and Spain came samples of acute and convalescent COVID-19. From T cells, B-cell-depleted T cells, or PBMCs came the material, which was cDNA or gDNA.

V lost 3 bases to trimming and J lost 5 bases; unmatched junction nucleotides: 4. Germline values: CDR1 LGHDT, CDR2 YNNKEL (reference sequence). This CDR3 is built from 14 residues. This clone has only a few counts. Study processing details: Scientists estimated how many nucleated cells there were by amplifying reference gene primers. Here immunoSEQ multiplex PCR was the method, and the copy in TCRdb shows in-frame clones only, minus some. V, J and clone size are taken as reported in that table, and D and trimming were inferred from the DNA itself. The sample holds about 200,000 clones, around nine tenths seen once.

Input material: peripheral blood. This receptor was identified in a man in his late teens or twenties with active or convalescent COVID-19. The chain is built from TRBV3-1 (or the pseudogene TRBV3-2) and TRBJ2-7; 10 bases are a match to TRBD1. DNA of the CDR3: TGTGCCAGCAGCCACTGGGACAGGGGAAACGAGCAGTACTTC. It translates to CASSHWDRGNEQYF.